The rows below give T cell receptor beta chains drawn from one sample of a study of shared clonotypes between healthy human individuals. Generated by immunoSEQ multiplex PCR, the TCRdb table keeps only in-frame clones and is missing some. The top ten clones hold around 11% of a sample with 450,000 to 500,000 clones, approximately 78% of them seen once. Sequencing was carried out using PBMCs. The receptors derive from a woman aged 40 to 49 in good health. Some clones in this sample may be carry-over from other donors' samples. CDR3s include the opening cysteine and the closing phenylalanine or tryptophan. Each record gives: V gene, D gene, J gene, clone size, CDR3 DNA, CDR3 protein. The D gene is left open where the match is weak. Some rows have no size entry. The others give once, few or many, or a class for an expanded clone.

TRBV28,-,TRBJ1-4,-,TGTGCCAGCAGTAGGACAGCTAATGAAAAACTGTTTTTT,CASSRTANEKLFF
TRBV28,-,TRBJ2-2,-,TGTGCCAGCAGTTTATTCGGGGGCGGGGAGCTGTTTTTT,CASSLFGGGELFF
TRBV5-5,TRBD2,TRBJ2-3,once,TGTGCCAGCAGCTTAGCACTAGCGGGAGCTACCACAGATACGCAGTATTTT,CASSLALAGATTDTQYF
TRBV6-6,-,TRBJ2-7,few,TGTGCCAGCAGTTCAACAACAGAAAGTGACGAGCAGTACTTC,CASSSTTESDEQYF
TRBV19,-,TRBJ1-1,-,TGTGCCAGTAGCGAGACACAATATGAAGCTTTCTTT,CASSETQYEAFF
TRBV11-2,-,TRBJ2-5,-,TGTGCCAGCAGCCAAATGCGGGAGACCCAGTACTTC,CASSQMRETQYF
TRBV7-2,-,TRBJ2-1,few,TGTGCCAGCAGCTTAGGGTCGGGCGTTGGGAGCTCCTACAATGAGCAGTTCTTC,CASSLGSGVGSSYNEQFF
TRBV4-1,TRBD1,TRBJ1-2,-,TGCGCCAGCAGCCCCCGACAGGGGGCGGGCTATGGCTACACCTTC,CASSPRQGAGYGYTF
TRBV7-8,TRBD1,TRBJ2-5,-,TGTGCCAGCGGACAGGAAGAGACCCAGTACTTC,CASGQEETQYF
TRBV27,-,TRBJ2-3,-,TGTGCCAGCCGCTCCAGGCTAGCGACTAGCACAGATACGCAGTATTTT,CASRSRLATSTDTQYF
TRBV5-1,-,TRBJ1-1,few,TGCGCCAGCAGCTTGGATGTGAACACTGAAGCTTTCTTT,CASSLDVNTEAFF
TRBV30,-,TRBJ2-7,once,TGTGCCTGGAGTGTACAGGACTTACTCTACGAGCAGTACTTC,CAWSVQDLLYEQYF
TRBV7-8,TRBD2,TRBJ2-7,-,TGTGCCAGCAGCAAAGGACTAGCGGGAAGGAACGAGCAGTACTTC,CASSKGLAGRNEQYF
TRBV6-5,-,TRBJ1-4,-,TGTGCCAGCGGGGTTGCAGGGACGGAAAAACTGTTTTTT,CASGVAGTEKLFF
TRBV7-9,-,TRBJ2-3,-,TGTGCCAGCAGGCCGGGCGGGACAAGCACAGATACGCAGTATTTT,CASRPGGTSTDTQYF
TRBV7-8,TRBD1,TRBJ2-7,-,TGTGCCAGCAGCTTAGACACCGGGACAGGGAGCTACGAGCAGTACTTC,CASSLDTGTGSYEQYF
TRBV28,TRBD2,TRBJ2-7,once,TGTGCCAGCGGCTGGACTAGCGGGAGCGAGCAGTACTTC,CASGWTSGSEQYF
TRBV7-2,TRBD2,TRBJ2-2,-,TGTGCCAGCAGCTCCAATCCGACTAGCGGGATGTTTACCGGGGAGCTGTTTTTT,CASSSNPTSGMFTGELFF
TRBV9,TRBD2,TRBJ2-1,-,TGTGCCAGCAGCTCCGAGGGACTAGCGTTCGATGAGCAGTTCTTC,CASSSEGLAFDEQFF
TRBV11-2,-,TRBJ2-7,-,TGTGCCAGCAGCTTAGGTAGTGGACAGTTCTACGAGCAGTACTTC,CASSLGSGQFYEQYF
TRBV5-1,TRBD2,TRBJ2-3,-,TGCGCCAGCAGCTTGGACGCGGGGGTCCCCACAGATACGCAGTATTTT,CASSLDAGVPTDTQYF
TRBV9,-,TRBJ1-3,-,TGTGCCAGCAGCGATACGGGGCTTTCCGGAAACACCATATATTTT,CASSDTGLSGNTIYF
TRBV27,TRBD2,TRBJ2-1,-,TGTGCCAGCAGTTGGTCTAGCGGGAGACTCGTTGAGCAGTTCTTC,CASSWSSGRLVEQFF
TRBV9,TRBD1,TRBJ2-5,-,TGTGCCAGCAGCAGGGGACAGGGCCAAGAGACCCAGTACTTC,CASSRGQGQETQYF
TRBV21-1,-,TRBJ2-5,-,TGTGCCAGCAGCCAAGGGACAGGGAAGCGGGGCGGGAAGAAGACCCAGTACTTC,CASSQGTGKRGGKKTQYF
TRBV30,-,TRBJ2-7,-,TGTGCCTGGAGTTTTGAAGGGGCTTACATCTACGAGCAGTACTTC,CAWSFEGAYIYEQYF
TRBV5-1,TRBD1,TRBJ2-1,-,TGCGCCAGCAGCTATACGACAGGGATGGACGGCGGGCAGTTCTTC,CASSYTTGMDGGQFF
TRBV6-5,TRBD2,TRBJ2-1,once,TGTGCCAGCAGGGAAGTAGCGGGAGAAACGGTTCAGTTCTTC,CASREVAGETVQFF
TRBV4-1,-,TRBJ2-5,-,TGCGCCAGCAGCCAGGATCTGGCGGGAGAGACCCAGTACTTC,CASSQDLAGETQYF
TRBV11-2,TRBD2,TRBJ2-7,-,TGTGCCAGCAGCTTAACATTAGGAGCGGGAGCCTACGAGCAGTACTTC,CASSLTLGAGAYEQYF
TRBV29-1,-,TRBJ2-3,-,TGCAGCGTTGGCCGAGCGGCTAGCACAGATACGCAGTATTTT,CSVGRAASTDTQYF
TRBV5-1,TRBD2,TRBJ2-2,once,TGCGCCAGCAGCCCCAGCGGGAGAAACACCGGGGAGCTGTTTTTT,CASSPSGRNTGELFF
TRBV7-2,-,TRBJ2-5,-,TGTGCCAGCAGCTCCCAGAGGGAGACCCAGTACTTC,CASSSQRETQYF
TRBV10-3,TRBD2,TRBJ2-3,-,TGTGCCATCAGTGGTGATAGCGGGAGTACGGATACGCAGTATTTT,CAISGDSGSTDTQYF
TRBV5-1,TRBD1,TRBJ1-2,-,TGCGCCAGCAGCTTTGGACAGGGGGTTGGCTATGGCTACACCTTC,CASSFGQGVGYGYTF
TRBV11-2,-,TRBJ2-5,-,TGTGCCAGCAGCTTGGATGCCCTGGCCCAGTACTTC,CASSLDALAQYF
TRBV29-1,TRBD1,TRBJ2-1,many,TGCAGCGCTTACAGGGGCATCTACAATGAGCAGTTCTTC,CSAYRGIYNEQFF
TRBV19,-,TRBJ2-1,-,TGTGCCAGTAGTATATACCACAGGGAGAGTGAGCAGTTCTTC,CASSIYHRESEQFF
TRBV7-9,-,TRBJ1-2,-,TGTGCCAGCAGCTTAACTACAGCTAACTATGGCTACACCTTC,CASSLTTANYGYTF
TRBV5-1,-,TRBJ1-1,few,TGCGCCAGCAGCTTGGCTGACCAGATTTCCACTGAAGCTTTCTTT,CASSLADQISTEAFF
TRBV7-6,-,TRBJ2-7,-,TGTGCCAGCAGCTTAGCGTTCGGCAGGGGTTCCTACGAGCAGTACTTC,CASSLAFGRGSYEQYF
TRBV28,TRBD2,TRBJ2-1,-,TGTGCCAGCAGTCGAAGGACTAGCGGATACAATGAGCAGTTCTTC,CASSRRTSGYNEQFF
TRBV19,-,TRBJ1-5,-,TGTGCCAGTAGTATAGATGGAGCCCCCCAGCCCCAGCATTTT,CASSIDGAPQPQHF
TRBV11-2,-,TRBJ2-5,-,TGTGCCAGCAGCCAGGGGGTCTCTAGCGCCCAAGAGACCCAGTACTTC,CASSQGVSSAQETQYF
TRBV4-2,TRBD2,TRBJ2-1,-,TGTGCCAGCAGCCAAGGGTTAACGAGTAGCGGGAGATCGGGGAATGAGCAGTTCTTC,CASSQGLTSSGRSGNEQFF
TRBV25-1,-,TRBJ2-2,-,TGTGCCAGCAGAGAAGGAGGTCGGTGGACTTATGACTCCGGGGAGCTGTTTTTT,CASREGGRWTYDSGELFF
TRBV5-5,TRBD2,TRBJ2-2,-,TGTGCCAGCAGCCAAGTACTAGCGGGATATTCCGGGGAGCTGTTTTTT,CASSQVLAGYSGELFF
TRBV7-3,TRBD2,TRBJ2-7,once,TGTGCCAGCAGCCAGATAGCGGGAGACTCGCAGTACTTC,CASSQIAGDSQYF
TRBV5-5,TRBD1,TRBJ1-2,-,TGTGCCAGCAGGAGAGGACAGGGAAACACTTACTATGGCTACACCTTC,CASRRGQGNTYYGYTF
TRBV30,-,TRBJ1-4,-,TGTGCCTGGAGTTTTTCTTCCGGGCGTGGAGAAAAACTGTTTTTT,CAWSFSSGRGEKLFF
TRBV5-8,-,TRBJ2-7,few,TGTGCCAGCGCCTTCCAGAGCTCCTACGAGCAGTACTTC,CASAFQSSYEQYF
TRBV30,TRBD1,TRBJ2-5,-,TGTGCCTGGAGCCTGACCGGGACAGGGATTAAGCAGTACTTC,CAWSLTGTGIKQYF
TRBV5-1,-,TRBJ2-3,-,TGCGCCAGCAGCTTACTCATGGCTGGCACAGATACGCAGTATTTT,CASSLLMAGTDTQYF